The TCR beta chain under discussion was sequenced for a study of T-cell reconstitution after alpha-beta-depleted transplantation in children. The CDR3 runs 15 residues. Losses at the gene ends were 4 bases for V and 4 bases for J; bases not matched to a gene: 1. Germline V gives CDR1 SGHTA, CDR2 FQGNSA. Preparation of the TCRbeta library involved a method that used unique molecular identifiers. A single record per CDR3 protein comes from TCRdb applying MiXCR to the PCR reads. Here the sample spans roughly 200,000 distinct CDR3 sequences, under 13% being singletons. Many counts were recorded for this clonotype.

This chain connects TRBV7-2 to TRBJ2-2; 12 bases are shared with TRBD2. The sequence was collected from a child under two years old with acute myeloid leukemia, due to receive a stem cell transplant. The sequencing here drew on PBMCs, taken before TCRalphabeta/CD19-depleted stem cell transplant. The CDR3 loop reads CASSSGLAGTGELFF. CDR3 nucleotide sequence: TGTGCCAGCAGCTCGGGACTAGCGGGCACCGGGGAGCTGTTTTTT. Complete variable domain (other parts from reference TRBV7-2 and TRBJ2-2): GAGVSQSPSNKVTEKGKDVELRCDPISGHTALYWYRQSLGQGLEFLIYFQGNSAPDKSGLPSDRFSAERTGGSVSTLTIQRTQQEDSAVYLCASSSGLAGTGELFFGEGSRLTVL.